This TCR beta chain derives from a study of blood T cell repertoires in COVID-19. Study details: The United States, Italy and Spain provided the acute and convalescent COVID-19 samples.

Germline CDR1 MNHNY, CDR2 SVGAGI (reference sequence). This CDR3 has 15 amino acids. V lost 6 bases and J 0 bases, leaving 11 bases between the germline ends. The repertoire was sequenced with immunoSEQ multiplex PCR; TCRdb's copy has only in-frame clones and lacks some. The data contain more than 85,000 clones, more than 90% of them singletons. The receptor comes from a man aged 18 to 29 with acute or convalescent COVID-19. The genes are TRBV6-6 and TRBJ1-4; D is possibly TRBD1 (5 bases). The sample taken for sequencing was peripheral blood. CDR3 protein: CASSPTGATNEKLFF. The CDR3 DNA follows: TGTGCCAGCAGCCCTACAGGCGCAACTAATGAAAAACTGTTTTTT.